The 32 T cell receptor beta chains in this list originate from one sample, sequenced in a study of cytomegalovirus exposure and HLA in healthy donors. This PCR relied on a set of 60 Vbeta primers and 13 Jbeta primers. The table came from immunoSEQ multiplex PCR; TCRdb's copy has only in-frame clones and leaves some out. The sample holds 100,000 to 150,000 clones; about three quarters are singletons and the top ten take under 5%. Specimen: PBMCs. The source of these receptors is a man aged 30 to 45 in good health and CMV-seronegative.

V is TRBV5-4 and J is TRBJ1-4, with 8 nucleotides matching TRBD1. The V gene end was trimmed by 4 bases and the J gene end by 4 bases; junction bases not matched to a gene: 6. The CDR3 is 15 amino acids. Germline CDR1 and CDR2: SGHNT and YYREEE (reference sequence). The DNA of the CDR3 is TGTGCCAGCAGCGCAGGGACAGGATATAATGAAAAACTGTTTTTT. It is translated as CASSAGTGYNEKLFF.

The rearrangement joins TRBV4-2 to TRBJ2-7; perhaps TRBD2 as D (6 bases). The germline CDR1 and CDR2 sequences are LGHNA and YNFKEQ. CDR3 length: 17 amino acids. Trimming removed 3 bases at V and 4 bases at J, with 22 bases between. CDR3 sequence: CASSQDVTGDIGYEQYF. DNA for the CDR3: TGTGCCAGCAGCCAGGATGTAACGGGAGACATCGGATACGAGCAGTACTTC.

This clone was counted once. The genes are TRBV5-6 and TRBJ2-7; the D gene is possibly TRBD1 (6 bases). The V gene lost 1 base and the J gene lost 4 bases, with 15 bases spanning the gap. The CDR3 loop spans 15 amino acids. Germline CDR1 and CDR2: SGHDT and YYEEEE. The CDR3, as DNA: TGTGCCAGCAGCTTGTATGTTGGACAGCGGTACGAGCAGTACTTC. Encoded protein: CASSLYVGQRYEQYF. Filled out from reference TRBV5-6 and TRBJ2-7, the complete variable domain reads DAGVTQSPTHLIKTRGQQVTLRCSPKSGHDTVSWYQQALGQGPQFIFQYYEEEERQRGNFPDRFSGHQFPNYSSELNVNALLLGDSALYLCASSLYVGQRYEQYFGPGTRLTVT.

This chain uses TRBV19 with TRBJ1-2; possibly TRBD1 for D (6 bases). Per germline, CDR1 LNHDA and CDR2 SQIVND (reference sequence). This CDR3 has 13 residues. V was pared by 4 bases and J by 2 bases, with 8 bases between. CDR3 sequence reads: CASSKGENYGYTF. The CDR3 bases are TGTGCCAGTAGTAAGGGGGAAAACTATGGCTACACCTTC.

V usage is TRBV5-4 and J usage is TRBJ1-1; no definite D call. The germline V gene encodes CDR1 SGHNT and CDR2 YYREEE (reference sequence). CDR3 length: 15 amino acids. V was cut by 4 bases and J by 0 bases, with 13 bases left in between. The CDR3 here is CASSPPKAVNTEAFF. Written as DNA, the CDR3 is TGTGCCAGCAGCCCTCCGAAGGCGGTGAACACTGAAGCTTTCTTT. Full variable domain (outside the CDR3, taken from reference TRBV5-4 and TRBJ1-1): ETGVTQSPTHLIKTRGQQVTLRCSSQSGHNTVSWYQQALGQGPQFIFQYYREEENGRGNFPPRFSGLQFPNYSSELNVNALELDDSALYLCASSPPKAVNTEAFFGQGTRLTVV.

This clone came up a few times. This sequence joins TRBV4-1 and TRBJ2-3, with 7 nucleotides matching TRBD1. The germline V gene encodes CDR1 MGHRA and CDR2 YSYEKL. There are 18 residues in the CDR3. After removal of 1 base from V and 0 bases from J, the junction contained 10 bases not matched to a gene. DNA for the CDR3: TGCGCCAGCAGCCAAGCTGATGGGACAGCGGAAAGCACAGATACGCAGTATTTT. Amino acids: CASSQADGTAESTDTQYF.

Of note for this clone: The same CDR3 arises from other DNA sequences in this sample as well. The gene calls are TRBV2 and TRBJ1-5, with D possibly being TRBD1 (5 bases). The CDR3 contains 13 residues. Germline V lookup: CDR1 SNHLY, CDR2 FYNNEI. Trimming removed 6 bases at V and 5 bases at J, with 11 bases between. CDR3 sequence reads: CASREQGYQPQHF. CDR3 nucleotide sequence: TGTGCCAGCAGAGAGCAGGGCTATCAGCCCCAGCATTTT.

V and J are TRBV7-3 and TRBJ1-2; D is perhaps TRBD1 (6 bases). V was clipped by 2 bases and J by 7 bases, with 11 bases between them. Germline loops: CDR1 SGHTA, CDR2 FQGTGA. The CDR3 consists of 13 residues. In nucleotides, the CDR3 is TGTGCCAGCAGCTTAGTTTCAGGGGTTGGCTACACCTTC. Translation: CASSLVSGVGYTF.

V and J are TRBV30 and TRBJ2-6; possible D gene TRBD1, 6 bases. Deletions cut 0 bases from V and 4 bases from J, with 7 bases between. The CDR3 covers 14 residues. From germline, CDR1 is GTSNPN and CDR2 SVGIG (reference sequence). CDR3 region: CAWSVGAGANVLTF. DNA of the CDR3: TGTGCCTGGAGTGTGGGGGCCGGGGCCAACGTCCTGACTTTC.

The chain is built from TRBV15 and TRBJ2-7; 8 nucleotides line up with TRBD1. V was clipped by 1 base and J by 4 bases; unmatched bases: 3. CDR1 and CDR2 (germline): LNHNV, YYDKDF (reference sequence). The CDR3 is 14 amino acids. The CDR3 sequence: CATSRVQGAYEQYF. The CDR3 region has the DNA TGTGCCACCAGCAGAGTTCAGGGGGCGTACGAGCAGTACTTC.

This rearrangement joins TRBV11-2 to TRBJ2-5; 8 bases map to TRBD1. The CDR3 has 13 residues. The germline gives CDR1 SGHAT, CDR2 FQNNGV. With 4 bases clipped from V and 5 bases from J, the junction kept 3 bases outside the gene matches. In nucleotides, the CDR3 is TGTGCCAGCAGCTACCGGACAGGGGAGACCCAGTACTTC. It yields the protein CASSYRTGETQYF.

The rearrangement joins TRBV5-1 to TRBJ1-1; weak D call: TRBD1 (5 bases). The CDR3 has 13 residues. Deletions cut 1 base from V and 5 bases from J, with 9 bases between. In germline, CDR1 is SGHRS, CDR2 YFSETQ. The CDR3 DNA follows: TGCGCCAGCAGCTTGTGGGGGGGGACTGAAGCTTTCTTT. It yields the protein CASSLWGGTEAFF. Using reference TRBV5-1 and TRBJ1-1 for the parts outside the CDR3, the full variable domain is KAGVTQTPRYLIKTRGQQVTLSCSPISGHRSVSWYQQTPGQGLQFLFEYFSETQRNKGNFPGRFSGRQFSNSRSEMNVSTLELGDSALYLCASSLWGGTEAFFGQGTRLTVV.

The chain combines TRBV7-2 with TRBJ2-5, with 7 bases identical to TRBD2. CDR3 length: 13 residues. J gave up 4 bases and V 6 bases, and 5 bases lay outside the gene matches. From germline, CDR1 is SGHTA and CDR2 FQGNSA. The CDR3 loop reads CASRPGGRETQYF. In nucleotides, the CDR3 is TGTGCCAGCAGGCCGGGGGGAAGAGAGACCCAGTACTTC.

The gene calls are TRBV19 and TRBJ2-5; D call uncertain. The germline V and J ends were trimmed by 5 bases and 2 bases, with 6 bases remaining between them. Looked up from germline, CDR1 is LNHDA and CDR2 is SQIVND (reference sequence). This CDR3 has 12 residues. The CDR3 sequence is CASSGQQETQYF. The CDR3 bases are TGTGCCAGTAGTGGGCAGCAAGAGACCCAGTACTTC.

This clone was recorded once. The chain combines TRBV27 with TRBJ1-4, with TRBD1 matching over 7 bases. Per germline, CDR1 MNHEY and CDR2 SMNVEV (reference sequence). This CDR3 region has 18 residues. The trim removed 6 bases at V and 6 bases at J, leaving 19 bases unmatched. The CDR3 sequence: CASRTLVPRQGLDEKLFF. In nucleotides, the CDR3 is TGTGCCAGCAGGACTCTCGTACCCAGACAGGGTTTAGATGAAAAACTGTTTTTT.

The chain is built from TRBV28 and TRBJ2-2; 7 bases agree with TRBD1. The CDR3 length is 14 residues. From germline, CDR1 is MDHEN and CDR2 SYDVKM. J gave up 7 bases and V 6 bases, and 8 bases lay outside the gene matches. The CDR3 here is CASRTTGNVGELFF. CDR3 DNA: TGTGCCAGCAGAACGACAGGGAACGTCGGGGAGCTGTTTTTT.

To note about this clone: One end of the junction is discordant with germline, which a read error may explain. This sample also contains other DNA sequences that code for the same CDR3. The chain carries TRBV4-1 and TRBJ1-1; no definite D call. There are 15 residues in the CDR3. The germline V gene has CDR1 MGHRA and CDR2 YSYEKL. The CDR3 loop reads CASSQGVELNTEAFF. CDR3 coding DNA: TGCGCTAGCAGCCAAGGAGTAGAATTGAACACTGAAGCTTTCTTT.

This chain joins TRBV2 and TRBJ1-5; D gene ambiguous. The germline CDR1 and CDR2 sequences are SNHLY and FYNNEI. V shed 6 bases and J shed 2 bases, with 8 bases lying between them. The CDR3 sequence is 13 residues long. In DNA form, the CDR3 reads TGTGCCAGCAGAGTCCGGGGCAATCAGCCCCAGCATTTT. Protein sequence: CASRVRGNQPQHF.

V and J are TRBV28 and TRBJ1-1, with D unresolved. Between the trimmed V and J ends, which lost 7 bases and 4 bases, there was a span of 10 bases. Per the germline V gene, CDR1 is MDHEN and CDR2 is SYDVKM. CDR3 length: 12 residues. The CDR3 DNA follows: TGTGCCAGCAATTATGGGAGCACTGAAGCTTTCTTT. It is translated as CASNYGSTEAFF.

The chain links TRBV6-1 to TRBJ1-5; D is perhaps TRBD1 (5 bases). This CDR3 has 14 residues. Per germline, CDR1 MNHNS and CDR2 SASEGT. The V gene lost 7 bases and the J gene lost 5 bases, with 15 bases spanning the gap. The chain's CDR3 is CASILWGVDQPQHF. The CDR3 DNA sequence: TGTGCCAGCATCCTATGGGGGGTAGATCAGCCCCAGCATTTT.

The chain carries TRBV6-1 and TRBJ1-1; tentatively, D is TRBD1 (6 bases). This CDR3 is 15 amino acids long. V lost 8 bases to trimming and J lost 1 base, with 17 bases between them. Germline CDR1 and CDR2: MNHNS and SASEGT. The CDR3 protein is CASAEGTLRNTEAFF. CDR3 in DNA: TGTGCCAGCGCAGAAGGGACACTTAGGAACACTGAAGCTTTCTTT.

The genes are TRBV5-1 and TRBJ1-5; TRBD1 matches at 10 bases. There are 16 residues in the CDR3. V shed 4 bases and J 5 bases; nucleotides not matched to a gene: 9. Looked up from germline, CDR1 is SGHRS and CDR2 is YFSETQ. CDR3 loop: CASSPGQGVGDQPQHF. For the CDR3, the DNA is TGCGCCAGCAGCCCCGGACAGGGGGTAGGAGATCAGCCCCAGCATTTT.

V usage is TRBV5-8 and J usage is TRBJ1-1; TRBD1 is a possible D gene (6 bases). Trimming stripped 2 bases from V and 4 bases from J, with 12 bases between. The CDR3 runs 14 residues. From germline, CDR1 is SGHTS and CDR2 YDEGEE. The CDR3 region is CASSLGGRGTEAFF. The CDR3 DNA reads TGTGCCAGCAGCTTAGGGGGACGGGGCACTGAAGCTTTCTTT.

The chain is built from TRBV6-5 and TRBJ1-6, with 8 bases lining up with TRBD1. Looked up from germline, CDR1 is MNHEY and CDR2 is SVGAGI. The CDR3 is 15 residues long. The V segment lost 4 bases and the J segment 6 bases; nucleotides outside the gene matches: 5. This CDR3 reads CASSSTGALNSPLHF. The CDR3, as DNA: TGTGCCAGCAGTTCGACAGGGGCTCTTAATTCACCCCTCCACTTT.

V usage is TRBV2 and J usage is TRBJ2-7, with 9 nucleotides matching TRBD1. The J segment lost 6 bases and the V segment lost 10 bases, leaving 16 bases of the junction unmatched. The CDR3 is made up of 15 amino acids. Germline CDR1 and CDR2: SNHLY and FYNNEI. The chain's CDR3 is CAILKREGQGGEQYF. The CDR3 coding sequence is TGTGCCATCCTAAAGAGAGAGGGACAGGGCGGCGAGCAGTACTTC.

This rearrangement joins TRBV5-4 to TRBJ1-6, with 8 positions matching TRBD1. V was clipped by 4 bases and J by 5 bases; unmatched bases: 8. Germline values: CDR1 SGHNT, CDR2 YYREEE (reference sequence). This CDR3 has 16 residues. CDR3 nucleotide sequence: TGTGCCAGCAGCGCTGGACAGGGACGAAATAATTCACCCCTCCACTTT. The encoded protein is CASSAGQGRNNSPLHF.

The gene calls are TRBV30 and TRBJ1-6; no reliable D call. Trimming pared 2 bases from V and 6 bases from J, leaving 8 bases between. The CDR3 contains 13 residues. Germline lookup yields CDR1 GTSNPN and CDR2 SVGIG (reference sequence). The CDR3 reads CAWSPRGNSPLHF. CDR3 bases: TGTGCCTGGAGTCCACGGGGTAATTCACCCCTCCACTTT.

The chain uses TRBV11-2 and TRBJ1-5, with 9 bases that match TRBD1. Germline assignment: CDR1 SGHAT and CDR2 FQNNGV. The V gene end was trimmed by 1 base and the J gene end by 7 bases; junction bases not matched to a gene: 2. CDR3 length: 14 amino acids. CDR3 sequence: CASSLGTGDQPQHF. DNA of the CDR3: TGTGCCAGCAGCTTAGGGACAGGGGACCAGCCCCAGCATTTT.

The chain recombines TRBV10-3 with TRBJ1-1; 10 positions agree with TRBD1. The CDR3 has 13 amino acids. V shed 6 bases and J 6 bases; nucleotides not matched to a gene: 4. CDR1 is ENHRY, CDR2 SYGVKD, per germline. CDR3 protein: CAIRGDRGSEAFF. In nucleotides, the CDR3 is TGTGCCATCAGGGGGGACAGGGGTTCTGAAGCTTTCTTT.

The CDR3 is CASSTQRTEAFF. Written as DNA, the CDR3 is TGTGCCAGCAGTACCCAGAGGACTGAAGCTTTCTTT. The V call is TRBV6-5, the J call TRBJ1-1, with D uncertain. The CDR3 has 12 amino acids. In germline, CDR1 is MNHEY, CDR2 SVGAGI. The V gene lost 5 bases and the J gene lost 5 bases, with 9 bases spanning the gap.

The genes are TRBV20-1 and TRBJ2-5; D is undetermined. The germline V gene encodes CDR1 DFQATT and CDR2 SNEGSKA (reference sequence). There are 10 residues in the CDR3. V was cut by 6 bases and J by 2 bases, with 4 bases left in between. This chain's CDR3 is CSAPQETQYF. CDR3 DNA sequence: TGCAGTGCCCCACAAGAGACCCAGTACTTC.

The chain employs TRBV4-2 and TRBJ1-5, with no clear D. The CDR3 runs to 15 residues. CDR1 is LGHNA, CDR2 YNFKEQ, per germline. The V end lost 2 bases, the J end lost 0 bases, and 8 bases lay between the germline ends. The CDR3 DNA follows: TGTGCCAGCAGCCAAACTGACACTAGCAATCAGCCCCAGCATTTT. It is translated as CASSQTDTSNQPQHF.